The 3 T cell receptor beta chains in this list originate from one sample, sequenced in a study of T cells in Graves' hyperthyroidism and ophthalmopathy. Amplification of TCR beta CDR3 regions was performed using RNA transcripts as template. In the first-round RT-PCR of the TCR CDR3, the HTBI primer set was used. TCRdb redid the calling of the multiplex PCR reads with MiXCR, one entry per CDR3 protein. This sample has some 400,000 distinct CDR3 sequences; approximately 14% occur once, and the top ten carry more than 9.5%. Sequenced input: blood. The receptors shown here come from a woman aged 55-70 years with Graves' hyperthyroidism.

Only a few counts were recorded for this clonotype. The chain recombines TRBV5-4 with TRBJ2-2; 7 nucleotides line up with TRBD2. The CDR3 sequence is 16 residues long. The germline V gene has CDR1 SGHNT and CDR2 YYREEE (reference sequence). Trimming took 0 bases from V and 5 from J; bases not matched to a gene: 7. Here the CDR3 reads CASSLGVAGLTGELFF. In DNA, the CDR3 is TGTGCCAGCAGCTTGGGAGTAGCGGGCCTAACCGGGGAGCTGTTTTTT.

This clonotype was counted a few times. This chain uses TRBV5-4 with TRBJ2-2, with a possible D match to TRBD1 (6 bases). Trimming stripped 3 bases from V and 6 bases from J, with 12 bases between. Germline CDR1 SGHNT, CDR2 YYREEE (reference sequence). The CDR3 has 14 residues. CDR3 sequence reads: CASSSYRDPGELFF. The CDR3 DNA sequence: TGTGCCAGCAGCTCCTACAGGGATCCCGGGGAGCTGTTTTTT.

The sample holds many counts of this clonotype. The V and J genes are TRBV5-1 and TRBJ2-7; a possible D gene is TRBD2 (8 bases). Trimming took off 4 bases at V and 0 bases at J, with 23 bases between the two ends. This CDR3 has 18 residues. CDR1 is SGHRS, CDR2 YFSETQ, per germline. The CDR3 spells CASSQGGWREVVSYEQYF. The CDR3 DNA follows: TGCGCCAGCAGCCAGGGGGGCTGGCGGGAGGTCGTCTCCTACGAGCAGTACTTC. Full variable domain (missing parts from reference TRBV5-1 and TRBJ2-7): KAGVTQTPRYLIKTRGQQVTLSCSPISGHRSVSWYQQTPGQGLQFLFEYFSETQRNKGNFPGRFSGRQFSNSRSEMNVSTLELGDSALYLCASSQGGWREVVSYEQYFGPGTRLTVT.